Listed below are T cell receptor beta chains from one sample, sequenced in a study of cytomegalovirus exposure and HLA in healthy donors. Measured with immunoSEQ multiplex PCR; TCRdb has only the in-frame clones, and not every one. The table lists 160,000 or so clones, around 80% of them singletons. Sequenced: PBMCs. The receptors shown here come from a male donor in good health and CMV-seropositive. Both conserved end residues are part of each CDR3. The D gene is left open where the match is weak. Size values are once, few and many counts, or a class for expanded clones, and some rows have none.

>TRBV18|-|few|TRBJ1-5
TGTGCCAGCTCACCTGCGGGGGTGGGTGGCAATCAGCCCCAGCATTTT
CASSPAGVGGNQPQHF
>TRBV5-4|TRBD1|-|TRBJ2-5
TGTGCCAGCAGCTTGGGGGACAGGGGGCGCGAGACCCAGTACTTC
CASSLGDRGRETQYF
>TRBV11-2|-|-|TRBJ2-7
TGTGCCAGCAGCTTAGTAGGGCAGGGTAAAAACGAGCAGTACTTC
CASSLVGQGKNEQYF
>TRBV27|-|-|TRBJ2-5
TGTGCCAGCAGTCCCCTAAGGGGCCAAGAGACCCAGTACTTC
CASSPLRGQETQYF
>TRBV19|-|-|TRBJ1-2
TGTGCCAGTAGTCCCTACCCGACAGAAGGCTATGGCTACACCTTC
CASSPYPTEGYGYTF
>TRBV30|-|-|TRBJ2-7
TGTGCCTGGAGTGCCGGAGGAGAGCAGTACTTC
CAWSAGGEQYF
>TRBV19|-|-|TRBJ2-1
TGTGCCAGTAGTATCTCGGTCGGGAGCTCCTACAATGAGCAGTTCTTC
CASSISVGSSYNEQFF
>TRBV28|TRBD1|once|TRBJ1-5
TGTGCCACCTTTCACAGGGGGACCCCTACCACCCGGCCCCAGCATTTT
CATFHRGTPTTRPQHF
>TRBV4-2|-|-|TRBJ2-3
TGTGCCAGCAGCCAACTCTCCCTAGCCGGTTCCCCCACAGATACGCAGTATTTT
CASSQLSLAGSPTDTQYF
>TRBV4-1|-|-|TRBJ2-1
TGCGCCAGCAAAGGGCTAGCCCCCGAGCAGTTCTTC
CASKGLAPEQFF
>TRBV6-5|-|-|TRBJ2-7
TGTGCCAGCAGTATAGGGCCAGGGGGGTACGAGCAGTACTTC
CASSIGPGGYEQYF
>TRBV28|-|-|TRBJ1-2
TGTGCCAGCAGTTTCCAGGGGAACAGCTATGGCTACACCTTC
CASSFQGNSYGYTF
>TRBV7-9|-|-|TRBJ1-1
TGTTCCAGCAGCCTGACAGTTGAAGCTTTCTTT
CSSSLTVEAFF
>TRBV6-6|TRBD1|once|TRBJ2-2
TGTGCCAGCAGTTACTCGAGGACAGGGGGCTCCGGGGAGCTGTTTTTT
CASSYSRTGGSGELFF
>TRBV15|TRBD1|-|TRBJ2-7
TGTGCCACCAGCAGAGCAGGGGGCTCGTACGAGCAGTACTTC
CATSRAGGSYEQYF
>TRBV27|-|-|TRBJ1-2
TGTGCCAGCAGTTTATCGCGACGGAACGACGGACTCGGCTACACCTTC
CASSLSRRNDGLGYTF
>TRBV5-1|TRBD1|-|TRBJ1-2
TGCGCCAGCAGCCCACCGAGGGGGACAGGGGGCGAATCTGCCGGTGGCTACACCTTC
CASSPPRGTGGESAGGYTF
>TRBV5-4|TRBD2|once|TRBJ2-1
TGTGCCAGCAGCTGGACTAGCGGGAGAATCAATGAGCAGTTCTTC
CASSWTSGRINEQFF
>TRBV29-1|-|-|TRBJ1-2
TGCAGCGTGGACAGCTATGGCTACACCTTC
CSVDSYGYTF
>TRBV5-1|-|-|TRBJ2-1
TGCGCCAGCAGCTTGGCGACAGAAAATGAGCAGTTCTTC
CASSLATENEQFF
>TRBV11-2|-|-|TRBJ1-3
TGTGCCAGCAGCTTAGGTTATGGAAACACCATATATTTT
CASSLGYGNTIYF
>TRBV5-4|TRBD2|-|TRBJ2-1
TGTGCCAGCAGCTTGAGGCCACTAGCGGGAGTCACCAATGAGCAGTTCTTC
CASSLRPLAGVTNEQFF
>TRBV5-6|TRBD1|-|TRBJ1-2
TGTGCCAGCAGCCCAGGGGGCCGGGTCTATGGCTACACCTTC
CASSPGGRVYGYTF
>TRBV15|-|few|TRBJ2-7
TGTGCCACCAGCAGAGATCCATCAGGAAGCTACGAGCAGTACTTC
CATSRDPSGSYEQYF
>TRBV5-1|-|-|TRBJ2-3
TGCGCCAGCAGCTTCAGACAGGTTCCTAGCACAGATACGCAGTATTTT
CASSFRQVPSTDTQYF
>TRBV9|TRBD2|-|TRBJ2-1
TGTGCCAGCAGCCCTAGTAGCGGGGACAATGAGCAGTTCTTC
CASSPSSGDNEQFF
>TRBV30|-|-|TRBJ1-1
TGTGCCTGGAGTGTAGGAGTGAACACTGAAGCTTTCTTT
CAWSVGVNTEAFF
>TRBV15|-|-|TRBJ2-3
TGTGCCACCAGCAGAGATCTACAGGGAAGCACAGATACGCAGTATTTT
CATSRDLQGSTDTQYF
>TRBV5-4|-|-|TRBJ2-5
TGTGCCGGTAGGCAGGGGGGACGTCGGCAAGAGACCCAGTACTTC
CAGRQGGRRQETQYF
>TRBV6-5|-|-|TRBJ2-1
TGTGCCAGCAGTTGGAGGCCTCGGGATGAGCAGTTCTTC
CASSWRPRDEQFF